This TCR beta chain appears in the sequencing data of a study of beta chain features in type 1 diabetes. General study points: In these data, an HLA type influence on TCRB rearrangement remained unresolved. Researchers cautioned that cDNA sequencing could over-represent cells with high TCR expression.

On this clone: The antigen is not known.

Since all of the isolated RNA was reverse transcribed, expressed TCRB transcripts were what got sequenced. The method was immunoSEQ multiplex PCR; TCRdb's version includes in-frame clones alone and lacks a portion of them. The sample holds under 450,000 clones; more than 11% are singletons and the top ten take about 0.034%. The CDR3 runs 15 residues. The V segment lost 3 bases and the J segment 1 base; nucleotides outside the gene matches: 3. Germline CDR1 reads SGHNT; CDR2 reads YYREEE (reference sequence). The TCR comes from a man aged 25 to 45 in good health. The specimen was naive CD4+ T cells from blood. This chain uses TRBV5-4 with TRBJ1-1; 10 bases agree with TRBD1. The CDR3 sequence: CASSWGTGANTEAFF. The DNA for the CDR3 is TGTGCCAGCAGCTGGGGGACAGGGGCGAACACTGAAGCTTTCTTT.